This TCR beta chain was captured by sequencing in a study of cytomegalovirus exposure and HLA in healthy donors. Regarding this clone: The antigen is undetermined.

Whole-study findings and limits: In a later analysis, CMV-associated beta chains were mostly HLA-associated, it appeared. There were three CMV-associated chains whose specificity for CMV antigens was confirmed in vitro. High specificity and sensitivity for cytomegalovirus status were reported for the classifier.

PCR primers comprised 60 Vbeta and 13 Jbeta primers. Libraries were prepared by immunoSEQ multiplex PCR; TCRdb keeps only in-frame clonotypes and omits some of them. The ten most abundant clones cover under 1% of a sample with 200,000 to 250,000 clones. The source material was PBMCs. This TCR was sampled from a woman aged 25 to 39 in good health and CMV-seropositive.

The CDR3 loop is CASRLYGYTF. The CDR3 DNA reads as TGTGCCAGCAGACTCTATGGCTACACCTTC. The rearrangement links TRBV28 to TRBJ1-2; no clear D gene. Between the trimmed V and J ends, which lost 6 bases and 4 bases, there was a span of 3 bases. The CDR3 contains 10 residues. CDR1 and CDR2 (germline): MDHEN, SYDVKM.